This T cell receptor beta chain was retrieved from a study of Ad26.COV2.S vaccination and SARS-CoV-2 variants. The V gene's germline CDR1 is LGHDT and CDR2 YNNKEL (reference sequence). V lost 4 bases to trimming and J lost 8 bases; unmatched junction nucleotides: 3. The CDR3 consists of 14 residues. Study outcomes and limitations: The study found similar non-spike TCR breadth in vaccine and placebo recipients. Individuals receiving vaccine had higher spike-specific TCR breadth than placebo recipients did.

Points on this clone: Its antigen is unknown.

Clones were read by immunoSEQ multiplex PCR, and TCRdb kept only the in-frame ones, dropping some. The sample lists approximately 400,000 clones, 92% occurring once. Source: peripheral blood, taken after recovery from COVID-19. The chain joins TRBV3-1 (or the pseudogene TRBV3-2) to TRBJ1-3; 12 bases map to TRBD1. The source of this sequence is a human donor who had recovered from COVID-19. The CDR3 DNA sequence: TGTGCCAGCAGCCGGGGACAGGGGGCGGACACCATATATTTT. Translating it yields CASSRGQGADTIYF.